The TCR beta chain under discussion was sequenced for a study of cytomegalovirus exposure and HLA in healthy donors. At the level of the study: Under 90% of 300 to 450 genotyped donors fell in the Caucasian-associated ancestry cluster.

Germline V gives CDR1 SGDLS, CDR2 YYNGEE. The ends were cut back, 3 bases at V and 8 bases at J, with 14 bases in the middle. The CDR3 extends over 13 amino acids. Every donor was a healthy person donating bone marrow. Study results and limitations: Later analysis associated a missense DCLRE1C variant with TCR beta V- and J-gene trimming. In vitro, a few CMV-associated chains proved specific for CMV antigens.

About this clone itself: Its antigen is not known.

This PCR relied on a set of 60 Vbeta primers and 13 Jbeta primers. Here immunoSEQ multiplex PCR was the method, and the copy in TCRdb shows in-frame clones only, minus some. This table has around 190,000 clones, about 80% appearing once. The receptor comes from a woman aged 30 to 39 in good health and CMV-seronegative. V and J are TRBV9 and TRBJ1-1; no reliable D call. The specimen sequenced was PBMCs. The CDR3 spells CASSAGLRSEAFF. CDR3 nucleotide sequence: TGTGCCAGCAGCGCTGGCCTGAGGTCCGAAGCTTTCTTT. Based on the CDR3 plus reference TRBV9 and TRBJ1-1, the full variable domain is DSGVTQTPKHLITATGQRVTLRCSPRSGDLSVYWYQQSLDQGLQFLIQYYNGEERAKGNILERFSAQQFPDLHSELNLSSLELGDSALYFCASSAGLRSEAFFGQGTRLTVV.